The T cell receptor beta chain under discussion was sequenced for a study of Tregs in tolerant kidney transplant recipients. This CDR3 has 13 amino acids. The V gene's germline CDR1 is SNHLY and CDR2 FYNNEI. The V and J ends lost 10 bases and 1 base, in that order; junction bases with no gene match: 6. This clone showed up just once. Mixed chimerism was transient after nonmyeloablative marrow transplants from related graft donors. The method was immunoSEQ multiplex PCR; TCRdb's version includes in-frame clones alone and lacks a portion of them. The sample includes around 86,000 clones, more than 85% of them seen just once.

The chain links TRBV2 to TRBJ1-1; 7 bases align to TRBD1. This material consisted of CD4+ T cells from blood (PBMCs), taken 24 months after the transplant. The TCR originated in a human patient who received a combined kidney and bone marrow transplant. Part of the T cell pool may stem from the graft donor. CDR3 region: CATTGQTNTEAFF. The DNA of the CDR3 is TGTGCCACTACGGGACAGACGAACACTGAAGCTTTCTTT.